These 28 T cell receptor beta chains were sequenced from one sample in a study of T cell clonotyping in hematopoietic cell transplantation (TCRdb year 2021). The intended sense of this specimen's time point label: 100 days after allo-HCT. Libraries were constructed by the immunoSEQ multiplex PCR assay. Held by TCRdb, this immuneACCESS table contains in-frame sequences only and omits some clones. Under half of the omission traces to an unresolved V gene where checked; the cause of the rest is unknown. Counted in this sample were about 6,200 clones; 77% of them appeared once. The ten largest account for 30% to 35% of the sample. The starting material was PBMCs, obtained 100 days after allogeneic stem cell transplant. The receptors were sampled from a female patient aged 30 to 45 who had an allogeneic stem cell transplant, so the T cells may come from the graft donor. Some clones in this sample may be carry-over from other donors' samples.

The chain has TRBV6-5 and TRBJ1-1; D is unclear. The CDR3 runs 13 residues. V dropped 6 bases and J dropped 3 bases, with 11 bases sitting between them. Per the germline V gene, CDR1 is MNHEY and CDR2 is SVGAGI. The DNA of the CDR3 is TGTGCCAGCAGCCGTAGACTCGACACTGAAGCTTTCTTT. It codes for CASSRRLDTEAFF.

The chain combines TRBV20-1 with TRBJ2-5; D uncertain. The CDR3 covers 10 residues. V shed 6 bases and J shed 8 bases, with 10 bases lying between them. The germline gives CDR1 DFQATT, CDR2 SNEGSKA (reference sequence). CDR3 DNA sequence: TGCAGTGCCGTCTGGGGAACCCAGTACTTC. Translation gives CSAVWGTQYF.

The chain recombines TRBV7-2 with TRBJ1-5; D may be TRBD1 (6 bases). The CDR3 contains 13 residues. V lost 1 base, J lost 9 bases, and 10 bases lay in between. CDR1 is SGHTA, CDR2 FQGNSA, per germline. CDR3 loop: CASSLEGGPPQHF. CDR3 coding DNA: TGTGCCAGCAGCTTAGAAGGGGGACCGCCCCAGCATTTT.

The count of this clone is one. The chain is built from TRBV6-5 and TRBJ2-7; D remains unclear. V was clipped by 0 bases and J by 0 bases, with 9 bases between them. The germline gives CDR1 MNHEY, CDR2 SVGAGI. There are 15 residues in the CDR3. The CDR3 protein is CASSYSPESSYEQYF. CDR3 DNA sequence: TGTGCCAGCAGTTACTCACCCGAGAGCTCCTACGAGCAGTACTTC.

This clone was detected once. The rearrangement links TRBV7-2 to TRBJ2-3; 7 nucleotides align to TRBD2. After removal of 2 bases from V and 10 bases from J, the junction contained 12 bases not matched to a gene. This CDR3 comprises 15 residues. The germline CDR1 and CDR2 sequences are SGHTA and FQGNSA. The CDR3 loop reads CASSLNRGEGIAQYF. CDR3 DNA sequence: TGTGCCAGCAGCTTAAATCGAGGGGAGGGGATAGCGCAGTATTTT.

The rearrangement joins TRBV27 to TRBJ2-1; D unclear. The CDR3 covers 13 residues. Germline V gives CDR1 MNHEY, CDR2 SMNVEV (reference sequence). V was shortened by 5 bases and J by 9 bases, with 14 bases between the two germline ends. The DNA of the CDR3 is TGTGCCAGCAGTCCCCCACCCCATTTTGAGCAGTTCTTC. This gives the protein CASSPPPHFEQFF.

V is TRBV4-1 and J is TRBJ1-5, with TRBD1 matching 7 bases. The ends lost 3 bases at V and 1 base at J; junction bases unmatched: 12. CDR3 size: 18 residues. CDR1 is MGHRA and CDR2 is YSYEKL in the germline V gene. CDR3 nucleotide sequence: TGCGCCAGCAGCCACCTAGGCCCCAGGGGGGTCAGCAATCAGCCCCAGCATTTT. It yields the protein CASSHLGPRGVSNQPQHF.

J is TRBJ1-3 and V is TRBV5-1, with D maybe TRBD1 (6 bases). Trimming pared 3 bases from V and 3 bases from J, leaving 10 bases between. This CDR3 contains 14 residues. The V gene's germline CDR1 is SGHRS and CDR2 YFSETQ. The CDR3 loop is CASSSAGVGNTIYF. CDR3 coding DNA: TGCGCCAGCAGCTCGGCAGGGGTTGGAAACACCATATATTTT.

This clone appeared a few times. This chain uses TRBV4-1 with TRBJ2-1; 8 positions match TRBD1. Germline values: CDR1 MGHRA, CDR2 YSYEKL. With V trimmed by 1 base and J by 8 bases, 4 bases remained unmatched. This CDR3 has 14 amino acids. This chain's CDR3 is CASSQGTGMDEQFF. The DNA of the CDR3 is TGCGCCAGCAGCCAAGGGACAGGGATGGATGAGCAGTTCTTC.

The chain is built from TRBV30 and TRBJ2-1; D not resolved. The CDR3 covers 21 residues. V lost 0 bases, J lost 8 bases, and 35 bases lay in between. CDR1 and CDR2 (germline): GTSNPN, SVGIG (reference sequence). CDR3 amino acids: CAWSVKEGQPQEKVYRYEQFF. In nucleotides, the CDR3 is TGTGCCTGGAGTGTAAAAGAAGGGCAGCCCCAGGAGAAGGTCTACCGCTATGAGCAGTTCTTC.

The V gene is TRBV28, the J gene TRBJ1-5; no clear D gene. V lost 10 bases, J lost 1 base, and 8 bases lay in between. This CDR3 has 12 residues. CDR1 and CDR2 (germline): MDHEN, SYDVKM. Written as DNA, the CDR3 is TGTGCCACCTTAGAAAGCAATCAGCCCCAGCATTTT. It specifies CATLESNQPQHF.

The rearrangement links TRBV4-2 to TRBJ1-2, with D maybe TRBD1 (5 bases). The CDR3 is 14 amino acids. Germline CDR1 LGHNA, CDR2 YNFKEQ. With 0 bases removed from V and 3 bases from J, the gap between germline ends came to 8 bases. CDR3 protein: CASSQETGDYGYTF. The CDR3 DNA follows: TGTGCCAGCAGCCAAGAAACGGGGGACTATGGCTACACCTTC.

V gene TRBV27 combines with J gene TRBJ1-6; D is unresolved. Trimming removed 0 bases at V and 0 bases at J, with 6 bases between. This CDR3 contains 16 residues. Germline CDR1 reads MNHEY; CDR2 reads SMNVEV (reference sequence). The DNA for the CDR3 is TGTGCCAGCAGTTTATCTCCGTCCTCCTATAATTCACCCCTCCACTTT. This encodes CASSLSPSSYNSPLHF.

This chain uses TRBV5-5 with TRBJ2-1; TRBD1 or TRBD2 may be the D gene (6 bases each). Trimming pared 5 bases from V and 1 base from J, leaving 19 bases between. CDR3 length equals 17 residues. Germline loops: CDR1 SGHKS, CDR2 YYEKEE (reference sequence). The CDR3 sequence is CASRQEGGLPSYNEQFF. In DNA form, the CDR3 reads TGTGCCAGCAGACAAGAAGGGGGGCTCCCTTCCTACAATGAGCAGTTCTTC.

This chain links TRBV20-1 with TRBJ1-3; D is unclear. Germline CDR1 and CDR2: DFQATT and SNEGSKA (reference sequence). This CDR3 is built from 11 residues. The germline V and J ends were trimmed by 1 base and 6 bases, with 4 bases remaining between them. The CDR3 protein is CSARVENTIYF. DNA for the CDR3: TGCAGTGCTAGAGTAGAAAACACCATATATTTT.

V usage is TRBV19 and J usage is TRBJ1-1; D may be TRBD1 (6 bases). The V end lost 9 bases, the J end lost 1 base, and 24 bases lay between the germline ends. This CDR3 is 17 amino acids long. The V gene's germline CDR1 is LNHDA and CDR2 SQIVND (reference sequence). CDR3 residues: CASLPREGGGSNTEAFF. CDR3 sequence (DNA): TGTGCCAGCCTCCCAAGGGAGGGGGGCGGATCGAACACTGAAGCTTTCTTT. Combining the CDR3 with reference TRBV19 and TRBJ1-1 gives the whole variable domain DGGITQSPKYLFRKEGQNVTLSCEQNLNHDAMYWYRQDPGQGLRLIYYSQIVNDFQKGDIAEGYSVSREKKESFPLTVTSAQKNPTAFYLCASLPREGGGSNTEAFFGQGTRLTVV.

V gene TRBV7-3 combines with J gene TRBJ1-2, with no clear D. CDR1 is SGHTA and CDR2 is FQGTGA in the germline V gene. This CDR3 region has 12 residues. V gave up 7 bases and J gave up 7 bases, with 13 bases separating them. The CDR3 DNA reads TGTGCCAGCAAGCGGTCAACCGGTGGCTACACCTTC. Protein sequence: CASKRSTGGYTF.

The gene calls are TRBV5-6 and TRBJ2-5; 7 bases map to TRBD2. The germline V gene has CDR1 SGHDT and CDR2 YYEEEE. There are 17 residues in the CDR3. J lost 5 bases, V lost 1 base, and 14 bases had no gene match. The CDR3 loop is CASSLLLGGFEEETQYF. As DNA, the CDR3 is TGTGCCAGCAGCTTGTTGCTGGGAGGGTTCGAGGAGGAGACCCAGTACTTC.

The chain recombines TRBV27 with TRBJ1-1, with D hard to call. This CDR3 contains 14 residues. V lost 6 bases and J 1 base, leaving 12 bases between the germline ends. CDR1 and CDR2 (germline): MNHEY, SMNVEV (reference sequence). The CDR3 nucleotides are TGTGCCAGCAGCCTCCCACCCCCGAACACTGAAGCTTTCTTT. As protein: CASSLPPPNTEAFF.

The CDR3 DNA reads TGTGCCAGCAGCCCCGAGTTGTCGATGGAAGAGACCCAGTACTTC. Translating it yields CASSPELSMEETQYF. J is TRBJ2-5 and V is TRBV7-8; D is unresolved. V shed 5 bases and J shed 3 bases, with 16 bases lying between them. The CDR3 runs to 15 residues. Germline assignment: CDR1 SGHVS and CDR2 FQNEAQ. Looking up the rest from reference TRBV7-8 and TRBJ2-5 gives the full variable domain: GAGVSQSPRYKVAKRGQDVALRCDPISGHVSLFWYQQALGQGPEFLTYFQNEAQLDKSGLPSDRFFAERPEGSVSTLKIQRTQQEDSAVYLCASSPELSMEETQYFGPGTRLLVL.

The chain is built from TRBV5-1 and TRBJ1-6; D gene ambiguous. CDR1 and CDR2 (germline): SGHRS, YFSETQ. Between the trimmed V and J ends, which lost 2 bases and 7 bases, there was a span of 7 bases. CDR3 length: 13 residues. In DNA form, the CDR3 reads TGCGCCAGCAGCTTACACAAGAATTCACCCCTCCACTTT. Its protein product is CASSLHKNSPLHF.

The chain links TRBV30 to TRBJ1-1; D uncertain. The CDR3 totals 10 residues. V lost 5 bases and J 1 base, leaving 2 bases between the germline ends. In germline, CDR1 is GTSNPN, CDR2 SVGIG (reference sequence). The CDR3 reads CAWGNTEAFF. CDR3 sequence (DNA): TGTGCCTGGGGGAACACTGAAGCTTTCTTT.

This chain uses TRBV11-3 with TRBJ2-7, with D possibly TRBD1 on 6 matching bases. Germline CDR1 SGHNT, CDR2 YENEEA. This CDR3 comprises 13 residues. Trimming shortened V by 5 bases and J by 2 bases, and 10 bases separated the two germline ends. The CDR3 coding sequence is TGTGCCAGCAGCCGACAGGTTGCCTACGAGCAGTACTTC. Translating it yields CASSRQVAYEQYF.

The chain employs TRBV5-5 and TRBJ2-7; 8 bases agree with TRBD2. The V gene's germline CDR1 is SGHKS and CDR2 YYEKEE (reference sequence). With 2 bases clipped from V and 3 bases from J, the junction kept 7 bases outside the gene matches. The CDR3 consists of 15 residues. The CDR3 DNA is TGTGCCAGCAGCTTCCGGGGGGGTTTTAGCTACGAGCAGTACTTC. It yields the protein CASSFRGGFSYEQYF.

This clone is labeled as large. Within the sample, other DNA sequences also encode this same CDR3. CDR3 sequence: CASSQGDSGNTIYF. In nucleotides, the CDR3 is TGCGCCAGCAGCCAAGGTGACTCTGGAAACACCATATATTTT. V gene TRBV4-3 combines with J gene TRBJ1-3; D gene unclear. The germline CDR1 and CDR2 sequences are LGHNA and YSLEER. The CDR3 runs 14 residues. V gave up 1 base and J gave up 0 bases, with 4 bases separating them.

Only one count was recorded for this clone. The chain recombines TRBV7-2 with TRBJ1-1; D is ambiguous. The CDR3 is 13 residues long. V lost 3 bases to trimming and J lost 11 bases, with 16 bases between them. CDR1 and CDR2 (germline): SGHTA, FQGNSA. This chain's CDR3 is CASSFKMDLGAFF. The CDR3 coding sequence is TGTGCCAGCAGCTTCAAGATGGACTTGGGGGCTTTCTTT.

V is TRBV2 and J is TRBJ2-5; TRBD2 matches at 9 bases. The length of the CDR3 is 13 residues. V dropped 4 bases and J dropped 5; count of bases not matched to a gene: 2. CDR1 and CDR2 (germline): SNHLY, FYNNEI. The CDR3 spells CASSGGLAETQYF. CDR3 nucleotides: TGTGCCAGCAGTGGTGGACTAGCGGAGACCCAGTACTTC. The full variable domain, completed using reference TRBV2 and TRBJ2-5, is EPEVTQTPSHQVTQMGQEVILRCVPISNHLYFYWYRQILGQKVEFLVSFYNNEISEKSEIFDDQFSVERPDGSNFTLKIRSTKLEDSAMYFCASSGGLAETQYFGPGTRLLVL.

CDR3 nucleotide sequence: TGCGCCAGCAGCTTTATCCCAGGGCGCGAGCAGTACTTC. Translating gives CASSFIPGREQYF. The gene calls are TRBV5-1 and TRBJ2-7, with D possibly TRBD1 on 5 matching bases. V was shortened by 2 bases and J by 6 bases, with 12 bases between the two germline ends. The CDR3 covers 13 residues. CDR1 SGHRS and CDR2 YFSETQ come from the germline V gene.